This section outlines one T cell receptor beta chain sequence together with its context. Study members were between about 18 and 95 years old and lived in fewer than 30 US regions. Participants had their cohort set by participant-reported clinical history. The study counted Cohort 3 donors as recovered given two negative PCRs, clearance, or symptom resolution. Profiling relied on immunoSEQ multiplex PCR, and the TCRdb table lists in-frame clones only, not all of them. The data contain 300,000 to 350,000 clones, 70% to 90% of them singletons. These data are taken from a study of blood T cell repertoires in COVID-19. This TCR was recovered from a young man who had recovered from COVID-19. Material: PBMCs or T cells enriched from blood (not recorded which).

Here the CDR3 reads CASSEYRGVNYGYTF. The CDR3 bases are TGTGCCAGCAGTGAATATCGGGGAGTTAACTATGGCTACACCTTC. This sequence joins TRBV2 and TRBJ1-2; D remains ambiguous. The CDR3 sequence is 15 residues long. V was shortened by 2 bases and J by 1 base, with 11 bases between the two germline ends. Looked up from germline, CDR1 is SNHLY and CDR2 is FYNNEI.